This is a list of T cell receptor beta chains from one sample in a study of Graves' ophthalmopathy and Graves' hyperthyroidism. TCRdb re-called the multiplex PCR reads through MiXCR, storing one row per CDR3 protein. The top ten hold about 4.6% of the sample, which has about 550,000 distinct CDR3 sequences, less than 40% seen once. Sequenced sample: peripheral blood or thyroid tissue (not recorded which). The receptors here all came from an adult man with Graves' hyperthyroidism. The CDR3 runs from the conserved cysteine through the conserved F or W. Rows give clone size only sometimes, using once, few, many, or a class for an expanded clone.

V,size,J,length,CDR3
TRBV29-1,-,TRBJ1-1,14,CNVEGPTGLTEAFF
TRBV9,many,TRBJ1-6,14,CASSVGSDNSPLHF
TRBV6-5,once,TRBJ1-5,12,CASSRGQGSQHF
TRBV15,-,TRBJ2-4,17,CATSRGSGGLAKNIQYF
TRBV18,-,TRBJ2-5,15,CASSPLSARRETQYF
TRBV29-1,many,TRBJ1-2,12,CSVEERGRGYTF
TRBV9,-,TRBJ1-2,15,CASSASGFQGYGYTF
TRBV11-3,few,TRBJ2-2,12,CASSREPGELFF
TRBV9,many,TRBJ1-6,14,CASSGQRNNSPLHF
TRBV7-2,-,TRBJ2-5,18,CASSFLRLAGVGQETQYF
TRBV29-1,-,TRBJ2-5,17,CSVDPSQGGNYLETQYF
TRBV29-1,-,-,15,CSAGGGADKVDIQYF
TRBV6-5,-,TRBJ1-1,15,CASSWGTGRDTEAFF
TRBV2,many,TRBJ1-1,12,CASKVWNTEAFF
TRBV2,many,TRBJ1-5,14,CASALTGSNQPQHF
TRBV5-1,many,TRBJ2-2,13,CASATSGDGELFF
TRBV29-1,-,TRBJ1-2,13,CSVRDRGDYGYTF
TRBV29-1,-,TRBJ2-7,12,CSVARASDEQYF
TRBV2,-,TRBJ2-2,17,CASSEAGSGNDGGELFF
TRBV7-9,-,-,14,CASSLEGRGGEQFF
TRBV13,-,TRBJ1-3,14,CASRTVLSGNTIYF
TRBV4-1,few,TRBJ1-2,15,CASSQESRGLGGYTF
TRBV11-2,many,TRBJ2-5,16,CASRQGQVSLEETQYF
TRBV10-1,once,TRBJ1-1,14,CASVAGHPNTEAFF
TRBV6-6,many,TRBJ2-5,15,CASSPVAGAQETQYF
TRBV6-1,many,TRBJ1-5,15,CASKRQGAPNQPQHF
TRBV12-3/TRBV12-4,many,TRBJ2-2,15,CASRLGTENTGELFF
TRBV2,-,TRBJ2-7,17,CASTSGRSGDPSYEQYF
TRBV29-1,many,TRBJ1-2,12,CSVEPYRDGYTF
TRBV15,many,TRBJ2-5,12,CATSRVRETQYF